The text below deals with one T cell receptor beta chain. The sample is drawn from a study of blood T cell repertoires in COVID-19. Study details: Acute and convalescent COVID-19 samples came from the United States, Italy and Spain. Sources were T cells, B-cell-depleted T cells, or PBMCs; the material itself was cDNA or gDNA.

Germline CDR1 GTSNPN, CDR2 SVGIG (reference sequence). V lost 8 bases and J lost 2, with 27 bases in between. This CDR3 region has 17 residues. Per the original data handling: Estimated nucleated cell counts came from reference gene primer amplification. Clones were read by immunoSEQ multiplex PCR, and TCRdb kept only the in-frame ones, dropping some. D and trimming were read from the DNA, whereas the V and J calls and clone size are those reported in that table. The table has 50,000 to 75,000 clones, around 87% seen once. The sample comprised peripheral blood. The receptor's source is a man aged 60 to 69 with acute or convalescent COVID-19. The V and J genes are TRBV30 and TRBJ1-2, with D tentatively TRBD1 (5 bases). CDR3 in amino acids: CARVKGPDLKTNYGYTF. DNA for the CDR3: TGTGCCCGCGTAAAGGGGCCCGACTTAAAAACGAACTATGGCTACACCTTC.